This T cell receptor (beta chain) came from a study of human T cells and chemical hapten exposure. One entry per CDR3 protein results from TCRdb running MiXCR on the 5' RACE reads. Counted here are fewer than 150,000 distinct CDR3 sequences, approximately 20% occurring once; the ten biggest clones make up around 2.7%. This CDR3 contains 13 residues. Between the trimmed V and J ends, which lost 4 bases and 5 bases, there was a span of 12 bases. The V gene's germline CDR1 is MNHNS and CDR2 SASEGT. Blood, whole and unfractionated, served as the source for total RNA extraction. The TCR sequence derives from a human donor in good health. The rearrangement links TRBV6-1 to TRBJ2-7; D is unclear. The CDR3 loop reads CASSALGTNEQYF. In nucleotides, the CDR3 is TGTGCCAGCAGTGCTCTCGGCACCAACGAGCAGTACTTC.